This T cell receptor beta chain stems from a study of T cell responses to AZD1222 COVID-19 vaccine. Study-level points and caveats: Just six AZD1222 recipients were seropositive at baseline. Nearly half of the spike-specific TCRs reportedly recognize variant regions that carry no mutations. No repertoire was sampled before or during the peak T cell response, only after it. Most donors were white British and more were female, and clonal diversity was possibly underestimated.

Worth noting for this clone: Its antigen is unidentified.

Some clones are missing from TCRdb's copy, which holds only in-frame ones; the method was immunoSEQ multiplex PCR. Of about 200,000 clones listed, 90% to 95% are singletons. This material consisted of peripheral blood, taken 28 days after the second AZD1222 dose. This TCR was sampled from an adult who received the AZD1222 COVID-19 vaccine.

The CDR3 nucleotides are TGTGCCAGCAGCGTAGAGGTGGTGAGTGACACCGGGGAGCTGTTTTTT. It translates to CASSVEVVSDTGELFF. The rearrangement links TRBV9 to TRBJ2-2; D gene unclear. Germline V CDR1 and CDR2: SGDLS, YYNGEE. V was trimmed by 0 bases and J by 3 bases, leaving 12 bases between them. The CDR3 totals 16 residues.